The following is a TCR beta chain sequence with its context. This clone appeared once. The antigen it recognizes is unknown. There are no base qualities to consult, and no much larger clone falls within one base. A second Seattle source provided samples from volunteer blood donors who had recovered from COVID-19. Whole blood was collected in K2EDTA tubes by collaborating institutions according to the institutions' own protocols. Collaborator samples were shipped for TCRbeta analysis as frozen whole blood, isolated PBMCs, or DNA extracted from either sample type. This specimen comes from a study of blood T cell repertoires in COVID-19 (dated by TCRdb to 2020 to 2021). For the wider study: Collaborator samples came from the United States, Italy and Spain and covered acute and convalescent phases of COVID-19. The prospective study material was composed of cDNA or gDNA derived from T cells, B-cell-depleted T cells, or PBMCs. Subjects who had been exposed to COVID-19, were actively infected with it, or had recovered from it provided the deeply sampled blood TCRbeta repertoires that made up the dataset. A freely available public database, intended as a resource for researchers studying the immune response to SARS-CoV-2, is where the repertoires were released. Samples came from the ongoing ImmuneRACE study (first 160 participants) plus 1,254 subjects from 6 global collaborators. The sample metadata nearly always contained a de-identified subject ID, COVID-19 status, age in years and sex. Where HLA class I and class II types were available, the types were taken from metadata supplied by the sample provider, not from assay-based typing. Study-wide conclusions, independent of this receptor: Clinical and demographic metadata were provided uncurated, with the amount varying by source and participant.

CDR1 is given as MGHRA and CDR2 as YSYEKL, both from the germline V gene. The junction carries 8 bases between V and J, which are trimmed by 1 base and 5 bases respectively. Counted from cysteine to phenylalanine, this CDR3 has 13 amino acids. The only DNA kept is the CDR3, 39 bases in frame from the first base. The immunoSEQ Assay, a bias-controlled multiplex PCR, was used to amplify TCRbeta CDR3 regions from genomic DNA. The authors' analysis ran thus. Within the assay, amplification of reference gene primers was used to estimate how many nucleated cells each sample contained. To quantify the absolute abundance of each unique TCRbeta CDR3 rearrangement, sequence reads were collapsed and filtered. For each sample, productive Simpson clonality was calculated as the square root of Simpson's diversity index over productive rearrangements. This immuneACCESS table, as held by TCRdb, lists in-frame sequences with V and J called but not all clones. Of the missing ones, under half trace to an unresolved V gene in checked studies; the others have no known cause. That table furnishes V, J and clone size, whereas the DNA furnished D and trimming. Counted in this sample were 120,000 or so clones; approximately 87% of them appeared once. The top ten clonotypes cover roughly 7.9% of the sample.

The source is a man between 65 and 85 years old who had recovered from COVID-19. The sequence joins TRBV4-1 to TRBJ2-5; the D gene is not confidently resolved. The specimen sequenced was peripheral blood. At the DNA level, the sequence is TGCGCCAGCAGCCAAGGTCGGGTGGAGACCCAGTACTTC. This sequence encodes CASSQGRVETQYF.